The 3 T cell receptor beta chains below were found in one sample sequenced in a study. TRBV12-4/TRBJ1-2 clonotypes were amplified with adaptor-ligated barcode primers. MiXCR, applied by TCRdb to the multiplex PCR reads, yields one record per CDR3 protein. The table has around 1,100 distinct CDR3 sequences, 6.7% seen once. The sequenced material came from memory CD4+ T cells sorted from blood. Subset denoted: memory CD4+ T cells, CD4+CD45RO+CD25-. These receptors all stem from a female donor with breast cancer.

In its sample, this clonotype is medium-sized (0.01 to 0.1%). The chain carries TRBV12-3 or TRBV12-4 and TRBJ1-2; perhaps TRBD1 as D (5 bases). CDR3 length equals 14 residues. Trimming removed 6 bases from V and 3 bases from J, with 14 bases in between. CDR3: CASSYYGADYGYTF. The CDR3 nucleotides read TGTGCCAGCAGCTACTACGGGGCCGACTATGGCTACACCTTC.

In its sample, this clonotype is medium-sized. One end of the junction is discordant with germline, which a read error may explain. For the CDR3, the DNA is TGTGCCAGCAGTTTGGCAGGACAGAACTTC. Its protein is CASSLAGQNF. The genes are TRBV12-3 or TRBV12-4 and TRBJ1-2; a possible D gene is TRBD1 (6 bases). This CDR3 has 10 amino acids.

This clonotype is medium-sized (0.01 to 0.1%) by share. CDR3 amino acids: CASSLNSLYGYTF. CDR3 nucleotide sequence: TGTGCCAGCAGTTTAAACAGCCTCTATGGCTACACCTTC. The chain recombines TRBV12-3 or TRBV12-4 with TRBJ1-2; D gene unclear. V gave up 2 bases and J gave up 4 bases, with 8 bases separating them. The CDR3 is 13 residues long.